The clone carrying this T cell receptor beta chain was counted only a few times. Antigen unknown. Germline CDR1 SGHTA, CDR2 FQGNSA. This CDR3 contains 13 residues. Trimming took off 8 bases at V and 0 bases at J, with 10 bases between the two ends. The source of the sample is a study of T cell clones after liver transplantation. Findings and caveats of the study: Graft donor-reactive T cells possibly entered the graft instead of undergoing deletion.

TCRdb's copy holds only in-frame clones and misses some; the assay was immunoSEQ multiplex PCR. This table holds fewer than 85,000 clones, 70% to 90% found once. This receptor was obtained from a human patient who received a liver transplant. Some T cells may be the graft donor's. This chain uses TRBV7-2 with TRBJ1-1; the D gene is possibly TRBD1 (6 bases). This sample comprised CD4+ T cells from blood, obtained at the 22-month timepoint. CDR3 region: CASLGQMNTEAFF. Here the CDR3 DNA reads TGTGCCAGCCTCGGACAGATGAACACTGAAGCTTTCTTT. Filled out from reference TRBV7-2 and TRBJ1-1, the complete variable domain reads GAGVSQSPSNKVTEKGKDVELRCDPISGHTALYWYRQSLGQGLEFLIYFQGNSAPDKSGLPSDRFSAERTGGSVSTLTIQRTQQEDSAVYLCASLGQMNTEAFFGQGTRLTVV.